The clone carrying this T cell receptor beta chain was seen only a few times. Its antigen is as yet unknown. Deletions cut 6 bases from V and 7 bases from J, with 13 bases between. CDR3 length equals 13 residues. CDR1 and CDR2 (germline): SNHLY, FYNNEI. Unique molecular identifiers were attached to individual cDNA molecules. One entry per CDR3 protein, called by TCRdb with MiXCR from the 5' RACE reads. The sample shows 70,000 to 85,000 distinct CDR3 sequences, roughly 12% of them seen only once. The sample is drawn from a study of early T cells in non-severe SARS-CoV-2 infection. In the study overall: Alpha and beta chains were unpaired, from unsorted whole-blood bulk RNA.

The study, taken as a whole, reports: Private and CD4 specificities were missed by VDJdb matching, skewed to anti-spike CD8.

The clonotype comes from an adult who was a healthcare worker with PCR-confirmed SARS-CoV-2 infection or an uninfected control (not recorded which). The chain joins TRBV2 to TRBJ2-1; D may be TRBD1 (5 bases). Sequencing input: whole blood. CDR3 DNA sequence: TGTGCCAGCAGCCCGACAGCCGGAAATGAGCAGTTCTTC. It specifies CASSPTAGNEQFF.